This T cell receptor beta chain stems from a study of blood T cell repertoires in COVID-19. On the study more broadly: PBMCs, B-cell-depleted T cells, or T cells were the source of the cDNA or gDNA that made up the material.

This clone was seen at least ten times. Study processing details: Counts of nucleated cells, estimated from reference gene primer amplification, were obtained. Clones were read by immunoSEQ multiplex PCR, and TCRdb kept only the in-frame ones, dropping some. The V and J calls and clone size were taken over from that table, and D and trimming were inferred from the DNA. The sample lists about 120,000 clones, approximately 85% occurring once. The CDR3 has 16 amino acids. Trimming took 6 bases from V and 2 from J, leaving 17 bases between them. Per the germline V gene, CDR1 is SGHTA and CDR2 is FQGNSA. What was sequenced was peripheral blood. The receptor's source is a human donor in a cohort sampled during active COVID-19. The rearrangement uses TRBV7-2 and TRBJ1-5; no reliable D call. CDR3 nucleotides: TGTGCCAGCAGTCCCCTTGAGGGCGGTGGCAATCAGCCCCAGCATTTT. It yields the protein CASSPLEGGGNQPQHF.